This TCR beta chain appears in the sequencing data of a study of T-cell reconstitution after alpha-beta-depleted transplantation in children (dated by TCRdb to about 2016). Describing the broader study: T-cell immune reconstitution after TCRalphabeta/CD19-depleted allogeneic hematopoietic cell transplantation in children was quantitatively tracked in the study by means of TCR repertoire profiling. Results and caveats for the whole study, not just this receptor: In some patients, high TCRbeta diversity at day 60 was attributed to recipient T cells and intrathymic progenitors that had survived conditioning. Over the following months the frequencies of hyperexpanded clones went down, and after one year T-cell counts and TCRbeta diversity were mostly credited to newly produced T cells. The apparently early alphabetaT-cell count recovery about two months after transplant was reportedly dependent on only several hundred rapidly expanded clones derived from non-depleted graft cells.

Including cysteine and phenylalanine, the CDR3 has 17 amino acids. Kept here is only the CDR3 DNA, which spans 51 bases and is read in frame from base 1. A distance of 17 bases separates the germline ends of V and J, which lose 4 bases and 4 bases respectively. CDR1 and CDR2 were assigned from the germline V gene as SGHAT and FQNNGV. The treatment or condition label, as the study defines it: allogeneic hematopoietic cell transplantation with graft depleted of TCRalphabeta T cells and CD19 B cells. Transplant recipients were children who received TCRalphabeta/CD19-depleted allogeneic hematopoietic cell grafts. Points on this clonotype: This clone's antigen is unknown. No base quality values were provided; no much bigger clone lies one nucleotide off.

The library was made by PCR. The sequencer listed for this sample is Illumina HiSeq 2500. TCR libraries were prepared with molecular barcoding, using unique molecular identifiers to normalize TCRbeta repertoire quantification. The public reads were reprocessed in TCRdb via fastp at Q25 and MiXCR, keeping in-frame beta chains. Each entry is one CDR3 protein sequence, shown with its most common DNA and genes. The sample table records about 98,000 distinct CDR3 sequences; less than 25% of these occur just once. Of the sample, around 21% is held by the ten largest clones. The source is a boy aged 2 to 9 with acute lymphoblastic leukemia, due to receive a stem cell transplant. The chain was built from TRBV11-2 and TRBJ2-6; the D gene lacks a confident call. The source material was PBMCs, sampled before TCRalphabeta/CD19-depleted stem cell transplant. The CDR3 region reads CASSWSPGPSGANVLTF. The DNA is as follows: TGTGCCAGCAGCTGGAGCCCAGGCCCGAGCGGGGCCAACGTCCTGACTTTC. Beyond the CDR3, the reference TRBV11-2 and TRBJ2-6 genes provide the residues; the full variable domain reads: EAGVAQSPRYKIIEKRQSVAFWCNPISGHATLYWYQQILGQGPKLLIQFQNNGVVDDSQLPKDRFSAERLKGVDSTLKIQPAKLEDSAVYLCASSWSPGPSGANVLTFGAGSRLTVL.